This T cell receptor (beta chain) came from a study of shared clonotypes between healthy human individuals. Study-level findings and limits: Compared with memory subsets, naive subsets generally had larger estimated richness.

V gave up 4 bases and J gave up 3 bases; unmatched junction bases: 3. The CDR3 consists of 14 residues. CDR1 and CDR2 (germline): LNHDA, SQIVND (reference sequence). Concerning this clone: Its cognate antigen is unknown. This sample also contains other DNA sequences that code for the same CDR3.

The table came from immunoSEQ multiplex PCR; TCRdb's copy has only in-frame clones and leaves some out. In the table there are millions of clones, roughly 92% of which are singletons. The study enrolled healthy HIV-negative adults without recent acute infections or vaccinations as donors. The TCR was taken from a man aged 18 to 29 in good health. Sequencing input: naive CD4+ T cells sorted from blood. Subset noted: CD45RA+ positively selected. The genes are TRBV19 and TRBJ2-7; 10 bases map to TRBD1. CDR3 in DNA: TGTGCCAGTAGTAGGACAGGGGGGTTCTACGAGCAGTACTTC. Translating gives CASSRTGGFYEQYF.